The 7 T cell receptor beta chains in this list originate from one sample, sequenced in a study of shared clonotypes between healthy human individuals. Using immunoSEQ multiplex PCR, the repertoire was profiled, and TCRdb retains in-frame clones only, with some absent. Of about 2,200,000 clones in the sample, about 93% are singletons; the top ten hold under 2%. In the naive CD8 group, cells lacked CD45RO and were positively selected for CCR7, so terminally differentiated effector memory CD45RA+ cells were left out. The sample taken for sequencing was naive CD8+ T cells from PBMCs. These TCRs come from a man between 18 and 29 years old in good health. Some clones in this sample may be carry-over from other donors' samples.

This chain joins TRBV10-3 and TRBJ1-2, with D uncertain. The V gene lost 1 base and the J gene lost 4 bases, with 19 bases spanning the gap. The CDR3 loop spans 17 amino acids. Germline assignment: CDR1 ENHRY and CDR2 SYGVKD. The CDR3 sequence: CAISEFVGPQRGYGYTF. The DNA for the CDR3 is TGTGCCATCAGTGAGTTTGTGGGCCCTCAGCGCGGCTATGGCTACACCTTC.

In regard to this clone: Other DNA sequences within the sample encode an identical CDR3. The chain uses TRBV7-2 and TRBJ2-7; no clear D. The length of the CDR3 is 12 residues. Trimming shortened V by 6 bases and J by 3 bases, and 9 bases separated the two germline ends. Germline values: CDR1 SGHTA, CDR2 FQGNSA. This CDR3 reads CASSPRIYEQYF. CDR3 DNA: TGTGCCAGCAGTCCCCGTATCTACGAGCAGTACTTC.

The chain combines TRBV4-2 with TRBJ1-1, with D hard to call. Deletions cut 7 bases from V and 0 bases from J, with 9 bases between. This CDR3 has 13 amino acids. CDR1 is LGHNA and CDR2 is YNFKEQ in the germline V gene. CDR3 coding DNA: TGTGCCAGCAAAGTGGGGATGAACACTGAAGCTTTCTTT. This translates into CASKVGMNTEAFF.

The CDR3 coding sequence is TGTGCCAGCAACTTAGCGGACCACTCCTACAATGAGCAGTTCTTC. Its translation is CASNLADHSYNEQFF. V and J are TRBV9 and TRBJ2-1; maybe TRBD2 (6 bases). This CDR3 is 15 amino acids long. Trimming pared 6 bases from V and 0 bases from J, leaving 13 bases between. Germline assignment: CDR1 SGDLS and CDR2 YYNGEE.

The chain combines TRBV9 with TRBJ2-1, with 9 bases identical to TRBD2. CDR3 length equals 15 residues. The J segment lost 7 bases and the V segment lost 1 base, leaving 6 bases of the junction unmatched. Germline V gives CDR1 SGDLS, CDR2 YYNGEE. The DNA for the CDR3 is TGTGCCAGCAGCGTAAGTCTAGCGGGACGGAATGAGCAGTTCTTC. This codes for CASSVSLAGRNEQFF.

The chain couples TRBV6-6 to TRBJ2-3; D is unresolved. Germline values: CDR1 MNHNY, CDR2 SVGAGI (reference sequence). V was pared by 3 bases and J by 8 bases, with 0 bases between. The CDR3 runs 9 residues. The CDR3 DNA is TGTGCCAGCAGTTATACGCAGTATTTT. Its protein product is CASSYTQYF.

The chain carries TRBV28 and TRBJ2-7; possibly TRBD2 for D (6 bases). This CDR3 spans 14 amino acids. Trimming removed 5 bases from V and 3 bases from J, with 14 bases in between. Germline CDR1 is MDHEN and CDR2 is SYDVKM. The CDR3 protein is CASSPPDYGYEQYF. In DNA form, the CDR3 reads TGTGCCAGCAGTCCCCCGGACTACGGCTACGAGCAGTACTTC.